This T cell receptor beta chain was sequenced in a study of blood T cell repertoires in COVID-19 (dated by TCRdb to about 2020). Looking at the study overall: Samples covering the acute and convalescent phases of COVID-19 were provided by collaborators in the United States, Italy and Spain. Deeply sampled blood TCRbeta repertoires from subjects exposed to, actively infected with, or recovered from COVID-19 were included in the dataset. The prospective study material was composed of cDNA or gDNA derived from T cells, B-cell-depleted T cells, or PBMCs. Where HLA class I and class II types were available, the types were taken from metadata supplied by the sample provider, not from assay-based typing. A freely available public database, intended as a resource for researchers studying the immune response to SARS-CoV-2, is where the repertoires were released. Nearly every sample came with metadata listing a de-identified subject ID, COVID-19 status, age in years and sex. The samples were drawn from two sources: the first 160 participants of the ongoing ImmuneRACE study, and 950 to 1,500 subjects contributed by 6 global collaborators. The study at large found these results: How much clinical and demographic metadata was included differed by source and by participant, and the metadata was provided uncurated.

The sample holds a few counts of this clone. The clone's antigen remains unknown. Base qualities were left out, and no much larger clone turns up one base away. TCRbeta CDR3 regions were amplified from genomic DNA by means of the immunoSEQ Assay, a bias-controlled multiplex PCR. Under the source paper's analysis protocol: The number of nucleated cells in each sample was estimated from the amplification of reference gene primers within the assay. To quantify the absolute abundance of each unique TCRbeta CDR3 rearrangement, sequence reads were collapsed and filtered. For each sample, productive Simpson clonality was calculated as the square root of Simpson's diversity index across productive rearrangements. TCRdb retrieved this table from immuneACCESS and kept in-frame rearrangements only. Not all clones are present; in checked studies, unresolved V genes account for under half, and no reason is known for the remainder. D and trimming come from the DNA, and the V and J calls and clone size come from that table. The sample profile shows tens of thousands of clones; 80% to 90% of them were found once. Approximately 2.6% of the sample is taken by the ten largest.

Whole blood was collected in K2EDTA tubes by collaborating institutions according to the institutions' own protocols. For TCRbeta analysis, collaborators shipped samples as frozen whole blood, isolated PBMCs, or DNA extracted from either of those sample types. The receptor was isolated from a man aged 45-65 years with acute or convalescent COVID-19. Sample: peripheral blood.

The DNA sequence is given as TGCGCCAGCAGCTCCACAGGGGCGTCTACTAGTGAGCAGTTCTTC. Translated, this is CASSSTGASTSEQFF. This receptor chain uses TRBV5-1 and TRBJ2-1, and TRBD1 aligns with 7 junction nucleotides. Reading from cysteine to phenylalanine, the CDR3 counts 15 amino acids. CDR3 DNA is the only sequence kept; it has 45 bases, read in frame from the first base. Reading the germline V gene gives CDR1 SGHRS and CDR2 YFSETQ. Germline trimming: 3 bases from V, 9 bases from J; junction bases outside gene matches: 12.